The clone carrying this T cell receptor (beta chain) showed up many times. Its antigen is undetermined. Germline lookup yields CDR1 LGHNT and CDR2 FRNRAP. Trimming cost V 0 bases and J 4 bases, with 12 bases left between them. The length of the CDR3 is 15 residues. This sample is drawn from a study of molecular identifiers for immune sequencing clone quantification. Libraries of naive CD8 cells were prepared from around 20,000 to 1,000,000 sorted cells using 10%, 30% or 50% RNA. Naive CD8 T cells were picked out by sorting for CD8+CD4-CCR7+CD45RA+. Study conclusions and caveats: Investigators reportedly could detect spiked Jurkat TCR RNA from one cell among 950,000 or so naive cells.

In preparing bulk TCR libraries, previously described methods and listed TCR primers were used. One entry per CDR3 protein, called by TCRdb with MiXCR from the PCR reads. The sample comprises 460,000 or so distinct CDR3 sequences, roughly 26% of which are singletons, and around 0.78% rests with the top ten. This clonotype originated in a human donor in good health. Some libraries in this study had Jurkat cell RNA spiked in. The chain carries TRBV12-5 and TRBJ1-2; D not resolved. The sample taken for sequencing was naive CD8+ T cells from blood, with Jurkat cell RNA spiked in. The subset: FACS-sorted CD8+CD4-CCR7+CD45RA+ naive T cells. The chain's CDR3 is CASGLVTGHPYGYTF. CDR3 DNA sequence: TGTGCTAGTGGTTTGGTAACTGGGCATCCCTATGGCTACACCTTC.